This TCR beta chain is drawn from a study of blood T cell repertoires in COVID-19 (dated by TCRdb to 2020 to 2021). At the level of the whole study: Collaborator samples came from the United States, Italy and Spain and covered acute and convalescent phases of COVID-19. The material from the prospective study consisted of cDNA or gDNA derived from T cells, B-cell-depleted T cells, or PBMCs. Subjects who had been exposed to COVID-19, were actively infected with it, or had recovered from it provided the deeply sampled blood TCRbeta repertoires that made up the dataset. The repertoires were released in a freely available public database meant as a resource for research on the immune response to SARS-CoV-2. The samples were drawn from the first 160 participants of the ongoing ImmuneRACE study and from 1,254 subjects provided by 6 global collaborators. The sample metadata nearly always contained a de-identified subject ID, COVID-19 status, age in years and sex. Where available, HLA class I and class II types were obtained from metadata supplied by the sample provider rather than from assay-based typing. What the authors observed across the whole study: How much clinical and demographic metadata was included differed by source and by participant, and the metadata was provided uncurated.

With regard to this clone: The antigen this receptor binds is unknown. It has no much larger one-base neighbor in the sample; base qualities were not kept.

Participants in the prospective study were enrolled through a virtual design, were aged roughly 18 to 100 years, and lived in about 25 United States geographic areas. To assign participants to cohorts, the prospective study relied on clinical history that participants themselves reported in a screening survey and a study questionnaire. For ImmuneRACE Cohort 3, a participant was defined as recovered based on two consecutive negative NP/OP PCR tests, clearance by a healthcare professional, or resolution of symptoms. In the prospective study, mobile phlebotomists collected whole blood, serum and a nasopharyngeal or oropharyngeal swab from each participant. Prospective study participants could optionally give additional blood draws and questionnaires over a roughly 2-month period. Prospective study blood samples were shipped either frozen or at room temperature before DNA extraction. TCRbeta CDR3 regions were amplified from genomic DNA using the immunoSEQ Assay, a bias-controlled multiplex PCR. The paper's data handling went like this. The number of nucleated cells in each sample was estimated from the amplification of reference gene primers within the assay. Sequence reads were collapsed and filtered to measure the absolute abundance of every unique TCRbeta CDR3 rearrangement. Productive Simpson clonality was computed per sample as the square root of Simpson's diversity index over productive rearrangements. TCRdb provides this immuneACCESS table in a form limited to in-frame rearrangements. Some clones are lacking; in checked studies, under half of them reflect an unresolved V gene, and why the rest are absent is not known. The DNA was the basis for D and trimming; V, J and clone size are from that table. The sample yields a few hundred thousand clones; approximately 85% were counted once. In total, the top ten clones hold around 2% of the sample.

The CDR3 measures 15 amino acids from cysteine to phenylalanine. Kept here is only the CDR3 DNA, which spans 45 bases and is read in frame from base 1. V sheds 4 bases and J sheds 2 bases, leaving 12 bases between their ends. The germline V gene gives CDR1 as KGHSH and CDR2 as LQKENI. The clonotype comes from a woman aged 50 to 60 who had recovered from COVID-19. The material sequenced was PBMCs or T cells enriched from blood (not recorded which). The sequence links TRBV18 to TRBJ1-3, with an unclear D gene assignment. CDR3 reads: CASSQGPGAGNTIYF. The nucleotide sequence reads as follows: TGTGCCAGCTCACAAGGCCCCGGGGCTGGAAACACCATATATTTT.